The 7 T cell receptor beta chains listed next were all sequenced from one sample in a study of T-cell memory formation after mild COVID-19. TCRdb independently ran MiXCR on the 5' RACE reads; one entry per CDR3 protein. There are a few hundred thousand distinct CDR3 sequences in the sample; about 22% occur only once, and about 8.7% lies in the top ten. The specimen was PBMCs or a T cell subset sorted from them (not recorded which). The receptors come from an adult woman who had mild COVID-19 (a few samples of this study predate the infection). Cell type and time point are not known.

This clonotype appeared a few times. The V and J genes are TRBV6-6 and TRBJ1-3; D unclear. Germline loops: CDR1 MNHNY, CDR2 SVGAGI (reference sequence). This CDR3 is 15 amino acids long. V was trimmed by 7 bases and J by 0 bases, leaving 13 bases between them. In DNA, the CDR3 is TGTGCCAGCACCCCCGGAATTAGCTCTGGAAACACCATATATTTT. It specifies CASTPGISSGNTIYF.

CDR3 DNA: TGTGCCAGTAGTCCGTCCGGGACTAGCGGGAGGCCCCACACAGATACGCAGTATTTT. Its protein product is CASSPSGTSGRPHTDTQYF. The V call is TRBV19, the J call TRBJ2-3, with 15 bases that match TRBD2. CDR1 is LNHDA and CDR2 is SQIVND in the germline V gene (reference sequence). This CDR3 comprises 19 residues. V dropped 5 bases and J dropped 2; count of bases not matched to a gene: 11.

The rearrangement joins TRBV19 to TRBJ2-7, with 8 bases that match TRBD2. This CDR3 has 14 residues. Germline-derived CDR1 and CDR2 are LNHDA and SQIVND (reference sequence). V trimming: 3 bases; J trimming: 3 bases; junction bases outside the gene matches: 4. CDR3 amino acids: CASSMVAGGYEQYF. As DNA, the CDR3 is TGTGCCAGTAGTATGGTGGCGGGAGGCTACGAGCAGTACTTC.

The chain links TRBV7-2 to TRBJ2-5, with D tentatively TRBD1 (5 bases). This CDR3 is 14 amino acids long. Germline assignment: CDR1 SGHTA and CDR2 FQGNSA. V was shortened by 5 bases and J by 2 bases, with 12 bases between the two germline ends. CDR3 sequence (DNA): TGTGCCAGCAGCCCCACCAGGGCGCAAGAGACCCAGTACTTC. Translating gives CASSPTRAQETQYF.

This clonotype was detected only a few times. The chain uses TRBV4-1 and TRBJ2-7; D gene ambiguous. V dropped 1 base and J dropped 4 bases, with 23 bases sitting between them. Germline V gene data show CDR1 as MGHRA and CDR2 as YSYEKL. The CDR3 consists of 18 residues. CDR3 in DNA: TGCGCCAGCAGCCAAGCCTTCGTCGGCGTCGTAGGGAAGTACGAGCAGTACTTC. It specifies CASSQAFVGVVGKYEQYF.

The chain is built from TRBV2 and TRBJ2-1, with D unclear. Germline-derived CDR1 and CDR2 are SNHLY and FYNNEI. This CDR3 is 12 amino acids long. V shed 10 bases and J shed 6 bases, with 13 bases lying between them. In DNA, the CDR3 is TGTGCCACCGGCCGGCAGCTCAATGAGCAGTTCTTC. It codes for CATGRQLNEQFF.

J is TRBJ2-2 and V is TRBV18, with D possibly matching TRBD2 (6 bases). Per germline, CDR1 KGHSH and CDR2 LQKENI. The CDR3 is made up of 16 amino acids. V was pared by 0 bases and J by 0 bases, with 8 bases between. CDR3 nucleotides: TGTGCCAGCTCACCACCAGGGACTTCGAACACCGGGGAGCTGTTTTTT. Protein product: CASSPPGTSNTGELFF.